This T cell receptor beta chain comes out of a study of long-term antiretroviral therapy in people with HIV. The study, taken as a whole, reports: On ART adherence, viral resistance or therapy changes, no data were available.

Remarks on this clone: The target antigen is unknown.

They ran version v3.0 of the immunoSEQ assay at survey level. Only in-frame clones appear in the TCRdb table, and some are missing; sequencing was by immunoSEQ multiplex PCR. In the table there are tens of thousands of clones, 75% to 85% of which are singletons. CDR1 is SGHVS and CDR2 is FQNEAQ in the germline V gene. The CDR3 spans 16 residues. The J segment lost 6 bases and the V segment lost 7 bases, leaving 12 bases of the junction unmatched. This chain connects TRBV7-8 to TRBJ2-2; 9 positions match TRBD2. The TCR was taken from a man in his forties with HIV. The sample here was unsorted PBMCs, taken 0.3 years after starting antiretroviral therapy. CDR3 DNA: TGTGCCAGCACAATATTAGCGGGAGAAGGTCCCGGGGAGCTGTTTTTT. This sequence encodes CASTILAGEGPGELFF.